The present T cell receptor (beta chain) was sequenced within a study of blood T cell repertoires in COVID-19. Study at large: Acute and convalescent COVID-19 samples came from the United States, Italy and Spain. The analysed material was cDNA or gDNA that came from T cells, B-cell-depleted T cells, or PBMCs.

To note about this clone: The identical CDR3 is also encoded by other nucleotide sequences in the sample.

There are 17 residues in the CDR3. Original methodology: Estimation of nucleated cell counts was performed using reference gene primer amplification. Profiling relied on immunoSEQ multiplex PCR, and the TCRdb table lists in-frame clones only, not all of them. The V and J calls and clone size are taken from that table; D and trimming were inferred from the DNA. The sample includes around 380,000 clones, about four fifths of them seen just once. The TCR was taken from a human donor with acute or convalescent COVID-19. The donor label of this sample is uncertain. Input material: peripheral blood. The rearrangement uses TRBV21-1 and TRBJ2-7; TRBD2 is the table's D call, not checked against the DNA. TRBV21-1 is a documented pseudogene. The chain's CDR3 is CASSTSWSLGSPYEQYF. Written as DNA, the CDR3 is TGTGCCAGCAGCACATCCTGGTCCCTAGGGAGCCCCTATGAGCAGTACTTC.